The clone carrying this TCR beta chain was picked up a small number of times. Only in-frame clones appear in the TCRdb table, and some are missing; sequencing was by immunoSEQ multiplex PCR. The sample has under 300,000 clones; around 82% are singletons. The CDR3 has 13 amino acids. V lost 0 bases, J lost 4 bases, and 7 bases lay in between. Germline V lookup: CDR1 SGHTS, CDR2 YDEGEE. These data belong to a study of blood T cell repertoires in COVID-19. For the study at large: T cells, B-cell-depleted T cells, or PBMCs provided the cDNA or gDNA that served as material.

Sequencing used peripheral blood. The TCR originated in a woman over 75 with active or convalescent COVID-19. The chain recombines TRBV5-8 with TRBJ1-2; D might be TRBD1 (6 bases). The CDR3 region has the DNA TGTGCCAGCAGCTTGGCAGGGGTCTATGGCTACACCTTC. Residues: CASSLAGVYGYTF.